Listed below are T cell receptor beta chains from one sample, sequenced in a study of cytomegalovirus exposure and HLA in healthy donors. Clones were sequenced by immunoSEQ multiplex PCR, and TCRdb holds only the in-frame ones, with some missing. Counted here are 95,000 to 150,000 clones, 85% occurring once; the ten biggest clones make up approximately 2.3%. The sample was PBMCs. Receptors originate from a young woman in good health and CMV-seronegative. CDR3s include the opening cysteine and the closing phenylalanine or tryptophan. The D gene is left open where the match is weak. Clone size is shown for a subset of rows, as once, few, many or a class of expanded clone.

j_call clone_size v_call d_call cdr3_nt cdr3_aa
TRBJ1-6 NA TRBV5-1 NA TGCGCCAGCAGCTTGGATGACAGCTCCTATAATTCACCCCTCCACTTT CASSLDDSSYNSPLHF
TRBJ2-7 NA TRBV7-9 TRBD2 TGTGCCAGCAGCTCGGGGGGGACCTACGAGCAGTACTTC CASSSGGTYEQYF
TRBJ1-4 NA TRBV6-1 NA TGTGCCAGCAGTGAAAACGGAGCAACTAATGAAAAACTGTTTTTT CASSENGATNEKLFF
TRBJ1-1 once TRBV15 NA TGTGCCACCAGCAGAGAAACGGTGTACACTGAAGCTTTCTTT CATSRETVYTEAFF
TRBJ1-1 NA TRBV7-9 TRBD1 TGTGCCAGCAGCTTAGTAGGCCCACAGGGGCACACTGAAGCTTTCTTT CASSLVGPQGHTEAFF
TRBJ2-7 NA TRBV19 TRBD1 TGTGCCAGTAGTGGTGACAGGGGTTTTTTCTCTGAGCAGTACTTC CASSGDRGFFSEQYF
TRBJ2-7 NA TRBV6-1 TRBD2 TGTGCCAGCGAGGGGACTAGCAGGTACGAGCAGTACTTC CASEGTSRYEQYF
TRBJ1-3 NA TRBV6-1 NA TGTGCCAGCAGTGTTGCAGGGGACCCTGGAAACACCATATATTTT CASSVAGDPGNTIYF
TRBJ1-2 NA TRBV14 NA TGTGCCAGCAGCCAAGCAGGGGTCTATGGCTACACCTTC CASSQAGVYGYTF
TRBJ2-2 NA TRBV5-1 NA TGCGCCAGCAGCTTGGGGACAGACACCGGGGAGCTGTTTTTT CASSLGTDTGELFF
TRBJ2-1 NA TRBV2 NA TGTGCCGGCAACTTCTACTCCTACAATGAGCAGTTCTTC CAGNFYSYNEQFF
TRBJ2-5 NA TRBV6-5 TRBD1 TGTGCCAGCAGTTACTCTTTCGGGACAGTAAAAGAGACCCAGTACTTC CASSYSFGTVKETQYF
TRBJ2-1 NA TRBV6-6 NA TGTGCCAGCAGTTTCACTAAAGGACAGTCCTACAATGAGCAGTTCTTC CASSFTKGQSYNEQFF
TRBJ2-3 NA TRBV11-3 TRBD2 TGTGCCAGCAGCTTATGGGGAATACTAGCGGGGGGCGAAGATACGCAGTATTTT CASSLWGILAGGEDTQYF
TRBJ1-1 NA TRBV5-1 TRBD1 TGCGCCAGTCCCGACAGGGGGGACACTGAAGCTTTCTTT CASPDRGDTEAFF
TRBJ1-2 NA TRBV5-4 TRBD1 TGTGCCAGCAGCGGGGACAGGAGGGGCTATGGCTACACCTTC CASSGDRRGYGYTF
TRBJ2-7 NA TRBV11-3 NA TGTGCCAGCAGCGAGGAGGCTTACGAGCAGTACTTC CASSEEAYEQYF
TRBJ2-2 NA TRBV5-5 NA TGTGCCAGCATCCCGAGATGGCCAGGGATAAACACCGGGGAGCTGTTTTTT CASIPRWPGINTGELFF
TRBJ2-5 NA TRBV5-1 NA TGCGCCAGCAGCTGGACAGTAGGAGAGACCCAGTACTTC CASSWTVGETQYF
TRBJ1-2 NA TRBV5-3 NA TGTGCCAGAAGGGGCCAGGGGAGATGCACCTTC CARRGQGRCTF
TRBJ1-4 NA TRBV7-9 NA TGTGCCAGCACCCTAGGGGGGACTAATAGGGTCAATGAAAAACTGTTTTTT CASTLGGTNRVNEKLFF
TRBJ1-5 NA TRBV6-6 NA TGTGCCAGCAGGAGGGATGCCAATCAGCCCCAGCATTTT CASRRDANQPQHF
TRBJ2-7 NA TRBV11-2 TRBD2 TGTGCCAGCAGCCCCTCTGGCGGGGGGGCCCACGAGCAGTACTTC CASSPSGGGAHEQYF
TRBJ1-2 NA TRBV2 TRBD1 TGTGCCAGCAGTGCCCTCCTCCGGGACAGGCAATATGGCTACACCTTC CASSALLRDRQYGYTF
TRBJ1-2 NA TRBV7-2 TRBD1 TGTGCCAGCAGCTCCCTAGGGGCCCCCCGGACAGGGAAGGGCTACACCTTC CASSSLGAPRTGKGYTF
TRBJ1-2 NA TRBV10-3 NA TGTGCCATCAGTGAACAGGGAGGGTCCTATGGCTACACCTTC CAISEQGGSYGYTF
TRBJ2-5 NA TRBV5-1 TRBD1 TGCGCCAGCAGCTTAAAAGGTCAGGGGGCTTTGAAAGAGACCCAGTACTTC CASSLKGQGALKETQYF
TRBJ1-2 NA TRBV5-4 TRBD1 TGTGCCAGCAGCTTGGCGGGACAGGGGGCTCGCGGCTACACCTTC CASSLAGQGARGYTF
TRBJ2-3 NA TRBV29-1 TRBD2 TGCAGCGCCTGGGGGGGGAGCACAGATACGCAGTATTTT CSAWGGSTDTQYF
TRBJ2-1 NA TRBV5-1 NA TGCGCCAGCAGCAGACAGTACAATGAGCAGTTCTTC CASSRQYNEQFF
TRBJ1-1 few TRBV6-6 NA TGTGCCAGCAGTTACCACGGGGGGAACACTGAAGCTTTCTTT CASSYHGGNTEAFF
TRBJ1-1 NA TRBV19 NA TGTGCCAGTAGTATAGCGGGGGGGCTGAACACTGAAGCTTTCTTT CASSIAGGLNTEAFF
TRBJ2-2 NA TRBV19 NA TGTGCCAGTAGTCACATACAGGGTGCGAACACCGGGGAGCTGTTTTTT CASSHIQGANTGELFF
TRBJ2-3 NA TRBV7-6 TRBD2 TGTGCCAGCAGCTTAGGGGGGAGCGGGGTCACAGATACGCAGTATTTT CASSLGGSGVTDTQYF
TRBJ1-6 few TRBV7-9 NA TGTGCCAGCAGCCCCGGGGGAGGAAACTCACCCCTCCACTTT CASSPGGGNSPLHF
TRBJ2-3 few TRBV5-1 TRBD1 TGCGCCAGCAGCTTGGGAGCCCAGGGGGCAGATACGCAGTATTTT CASSLGAQGADTQYF
TRBJ2-7 NA TRBV25-1 NA TGTGCCAGCAGTGAATTTATCGAGCAGTACTTC CASSEFIEQYF
TRBJ1-2 NA TRBV12-5 NA TGTGCTAGTGGAAATTCAGCTAACTATGGCTACACCTTC CASGNSANYGYTF
TRBJ2-2 NA TRBV6-6 NA TGTGCCAGCAGTTTGTACAGCCGTCCCGGGGAGCTGTTTTTT CASSLYSRPGELFF
TRBJ1-2 NA TRBV19 NA TGTGCCAGTAGTATGGCTGGCGGCGGGGGCTACACCTTC CASSMAGGGGYTF
TRBJ2-7 NA TRBV5-4 TRBD1 TGTGCCAGCAGAACCACGACAGGGAGCGGTTCCTACGAGCAGTACTTC CASRTTTGSGSYEQYF